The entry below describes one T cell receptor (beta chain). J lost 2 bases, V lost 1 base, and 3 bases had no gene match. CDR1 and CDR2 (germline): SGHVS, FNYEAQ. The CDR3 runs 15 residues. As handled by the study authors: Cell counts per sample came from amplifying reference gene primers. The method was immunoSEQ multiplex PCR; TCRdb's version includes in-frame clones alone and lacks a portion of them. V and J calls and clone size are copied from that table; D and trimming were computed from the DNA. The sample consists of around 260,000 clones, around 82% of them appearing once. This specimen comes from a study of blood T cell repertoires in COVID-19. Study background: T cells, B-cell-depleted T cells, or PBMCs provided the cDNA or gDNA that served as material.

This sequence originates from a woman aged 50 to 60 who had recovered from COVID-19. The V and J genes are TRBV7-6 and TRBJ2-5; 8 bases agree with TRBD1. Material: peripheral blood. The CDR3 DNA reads TGTGCCAGCAGCTTAGGACAGGGGCCACAAGAGACCCAGTACTTC. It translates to CASSLGQGPQETQYF.